These T cell receptor beta chains were read from a single sample in a study of blood T cell repertoires in COVID-19. Measured with immunoSEQ multiplex PCR; TCRdb has only the in-frame clones, and not every one. Among roughly 250,000 clones listed, about 83% were seen once. What was sequenced was peripheral blood. Receptors were obtained from a human donor in a cohort sampled during active COVID-19. Both conserved end residues are trimmed from each CDR3. The D gene is left open where the match is weak.

D: TRBD1
J: TRBJ2-5
V: TRBV5-4
length: 11
CDR3: ALRQGRQQTQY

D: -
J: TRBJ2-2
V: TRBV27
length: 12
CDR3: ASSFRTDTGELF

D: -
J: TRBJ2-7
V: TRBV7-9
length: 12
CDR3: ASSPGYSSQEQY

D: -
J: TRBJ2-5
V: TRBV3-1/TRBV3-2
length: 10
CDR3: ASRDSQETQY

D: -
J: TRBJ1-5
V: TRBV6-6
length: 11
CDR3: ASSYVNTQPQH

D: TRBD2
J: TRBJ2-1
V: TRBV11-2
length: 17
CDR3: ASSSHPGLAGGPIHEQF

D: -
J: TRBJ2-7
V: TRBV7-2
length: 10
CDR3: ASSLVLYEQY

D: -
J: TRBJ1-6
V: TRBV19
length: 12
CDR3: ASKYGGTGSPLH

D: TRBD1
J: TRBJ1-4
V: TRBV5-1
length: 14
CDR3: ASSLDRQGVNEKLF

D: -
J: TRBJ2-1
V: TRBV19
length: 13
CDR3: ATIPGSKSYNEQF

D: -
J: TRBJ2-5
V: TRBV28
length: 12
CDR3: ASSVLNRKETQY

D: -
J: TRBJ1-2
V: TRBV6-5
length: 12
CDR3: ASRTGGSRYGYT

D: -
J: TRBJ2-7
V: TRBV5-4
length: 14
CDR3: ASSPTGQSLFYEQY

D: -
J: TRBJ1-2
V: TRBV6-1
length: 10
CDR3: ASSEVTPTNT

D: -
J: TRBJ1-6
V: TRBV14
length: 11
CDR3: ASSHNNKSPLH

D: TRBD2
J: TRBJ2-1
V: TRBV7-6
length: 14
CDR3: ASSLVTGGNFGEQF

D: -
J: TRBJ1-4
V: TRBV7-9
length: 13
CDR3: ASSLTGGANEKLF

D: -
J: TRBJ2-5
V: TRBV19
length: 12
CDR3: ASSLTGTQETQY

D: TRBD2
J: TRBJ2-3
V: TRBV6-5
length: 13
CDR3: ASSNGLAGTDTQY

D: -
J: TRBJ1-3
V: TRBV9
length: 10
CDR3: ASSGIRSTIY

D: TRBD1
J: TRBJ1-2
V: TRBV30
length: 12
CDR3: AWSVRVGGDGYT

D: -
J: TRBJ1-5
V: TRBV27
length: 12
CDR3: ASSSDLSNQPQH

D: -
J: TRBJ1-4
V: TRBV6-1
length: 13
CDR3: ASSEYGNRDEKLF

D: TRBD2
J: TRBJ2-7
V: TRBV6-8
length: 15
CDR3: ASSYLDGLAMSYEQY

D: TRBD1
J: TRBJ1-1
V: TRBV28
length: 14
CDR3: ASSSRPGTGNGEAF

D: -
J: TRBJ2-7
V: TRBV18
length: 11
CDR3: ASSATDSYEQY

D: -
J: TRBJ2-7
V: TRBV4-1
length: 13
CDR3: ASSQAADFSYEQY

D: -
J: TRBJ2-3
V: TRBV6-5
length: 13
CDR3: ASSYGTTGTDTQY

D: TRBD2
J: TRBJ2-5
V: TRBV12-3/TRBV12-4
length: 11
CDR3: ASSLGGAETQY

D: -
J: TRBJ2-7
V: TRBV9
length: 14
CDR3: ASSVGVAGPSYEQY

D: -
J: TRBJ2-5
V: TRBV28
length: 10
CDR3: ASGGGALAQY

D: TRBD2
J: TRBJ2-5
V: TRBV30
length: 14
CDR3: AWSVPGGRFQETQY

D: -
J: TRBJ2-6
V: TRBV5-4
length: 14
CDR3: ASSVTGFSGANVLT

D: -
J: TRBJ1-2
V: TRBV7-9
length: 13
CDR3: ASSLDTSADYGYT

D: -
J: TRBJ1-1
V: TRBV5-4
length: 13
CDR3: ASSSPGAGWTEAF

D: -
J: TRBJ2-7
V: TRBV6-2/TRBV6-3
length: 13
CDR3: ASSYGGTDMYEQY

D: TRBD1
J: TRBJ1-2
V: TRBV5-1
length: 11
CDR3: ASSLVTGGGYT

D: -
J: TRBJ1-2
V: TRBV11-2
length: 13
CDR3: ASSLDHSLTHGYT

D: -
J: TRBJ2-1
V: TRBV12-3/TRBV12-4
length: 11
CDR3: ASSFAVYNEQF

D: -
J: TRBJ1-2
V: TRBV5-6
length: 14
CDR3: ASSFWTAQKNYGYT

D: -
J: TRBJ1-2
V: TRBV29-1
length: 12
CDR3: SVDQFFGAAGYT

D: -
J: TRBJ1-1
V: TRBV18
length: 11
CDR3: ASSQKGDSEAF

D: -
J: TRBJ1-5
V: TRBV7-2
length: 12
CDR3: ASSLDRDNQPQH

D: -
J: TRBJ2-7
V: TRBV29-1
length: 10
CDR3: SGGGQEDEQY

D: TRBD2
J: TRBJ2-5
V: TRBV4-2
length: 12
CDR3: ASTNLAGSETQY

D: -
J: TRBJ2-6
V: TRBV18
length: 12
CDR3: ASARGDGANVLT

D: -
J: TRBJ2-5
V: TRBV2
length: 12
CDR3: ASSLRQGGETQY

D: TRBD2
J: TRBJ2-5
V: TRBV7-7
length: 14
CDR3: ASSHGGSSNRETQY

D: -
J: TRBJ2-3
V: TRBV5-1
length: 12
CDR3: ASSPLLSTDTQY

D: -
J: TRBJ2-7
V: TRBV5-3
length: 12
CDR3: ARSLGPYSYEQY

D: -
J: TRBJ2-3
V: TRBV28
length: 14
CDR3: ASSLASGLSTDTQY

D: TRBD2
J: TRBJ2-1
V: TRBV19
length: 12
CDR3: ASSIGTTVGRQF

D: -
J: TRBJ2-3
V: TRBV10-1
length: 13
CDR3: ASSESGGRGDTQY

D: -
J: TRBJ2-7
V: TRBV5-1
length: 15
CDR3: ASRPPGRTSRNYEQY

D: TRBD2
J: TRBJ2-1
V: TRBV6-5
length: 13
CDR3: ASSYDRTGGNEQF